These T cell receptor beta chains were read from a single sample in a study of T cells after yellow fever vaccination. Using its own MiXCR run on the 5' RACE reads, TCRdb lists one record per CDR3 protein. Of about 160,000 distinct CDR3 sequences listed, 6% to 7.5% are singletons. Here the sequenced sample was CD4+ T cells sorted from PBMCs, taken roughly 5 days after the first yellow fever vaccination. These receptors were obtained from a man between 18 and 29 years old who received the YFV17D yellow fever vaccine. Both conserved end residues are part of each CDR3. The order of the fields is CDR3 protein, CDR3 DNA, clone size, V gene, J gene, CDR3 length, D gene. The D gene is left open where the match is weak. The listing skips clone size in some rows; elsewhere it reads once, few, many or a size class.

cdr3_aa: CSARDVAGQGSGELFF
cdr3_nt: TGCAGTGCTAGAGATGTCGCGGGACAGGGGTCCGGGGAGCTGTTTTTT
clone_size: few
v_call: TRBV20-1
j_call: TRBJ2-2
cdr3_length: 16
d_call: TRBD1

cdr3_aa: CASSFAQQETQYF
cdr3_nt: TGTGCCAGCAGTTTTGCGCAGCAAGAGACCCAGTACTTC
clone_size: .
v_call: TRBV28
j_call: TRBJ2-5
cdr3_length: 13
d_call: .

cdr3_aa: CASSFLAEETQYF
cdr3_nt: TGCGCCAGCAGCTTCCTAGCGGAAGAGACCCAGTACTTC
clone_size: many
v_call: TRBV5-1
j_call: TRBJ2-5
cdr3_length: 13
d_call: TRBD2

cdr3_aa: CSAERGFNGYTF
cdr3_nt: TGCAGCGCTGAGCGGGGTTTCAATGGCTACACCTTC
clone_size: many
v_call: TRBV29-1
j_call: TRBJ1-2
cdr3_length: 12
d_call: .

cdr3_aa: CASSLAPGVSYEQYF
cdr3_nt: TGTGCCAGCAGCTTAGCCCCGGGGGTCTCCTACGAGCAGTACTTC
clone_size: .
v_call: TRBV7-3
j_call: TRBJ2-7
cdr3_length: 15
d_call: .

cdr3_aa: CASSQDFSGGTEAFF
cdr3_nt: TGCGCCAGCAGCCAAGATTTCTCGGGAGGCACTGAAGCTTTCTTT
clone_size: many
v_call: TRBV4-3
j_call: TRBJ1-1
cdr3_length: 15
d_call: .

cdr3_aa: CASSYSPYPAFF
cdr3_nt: TGTGCCAGCAGTTACTCTCCCTACCCAGCTTTCTTT
clone_size: few
v_call: TRBV6-5
j_call: TRBJ1-1
cdr3_length: 12
d_call: .

cdr3_aa: CASRLGPGNEQFF
cdr3_nt: TGTGCCAGCAGACTCGGACCGGGCAATGAGCAGTTCTTC
clone_size: many
v_call: TRBV12-3/TRBV12-4
j_call: TRBJ2-1
cdr3_length: 13
d_call: .

cdr3_aa: CASSPDASSQETQYF
cdr3_nt: TGTGCCAGCAGCCCCGATGCTAGTTCCCAAGAGACCCAGTACTTC
clone_size: few
v_call: TRBV5-4
j_call: TRBJ2-5
cdr3_length: 15
d_call: .

cdr3_aa: CASSQDPGTYNSPLHF
cdr3_nt: TGCGCCAGCAGCCAAGATCCAGGGACCTATAATTCACCCCTCCACTTT
clone_size: many
v_call: TRBV4-1
j_call: TRBJ1-6
cdr3_length: 16
d_call: .

cdr3_aa: CASSGVGGSTRETQYF
cdr3_nt: TGCGCCAGCAGCGGGGTAGGAGGATCCACGCGAGAGACCCAGTACTTC
clone_size: many
v_call: TRBV5-1
j_call: TRBJ2-5
cdr3_length: 16
d_call: .

cdr3_aa: CASSETWDIQYF
cdr3_nt: TGCGCCAGCAGTGAGACGTGGGACATTCAGTACTTC
clone_size: many
v_call: TRBV10-2
j_call: TRBJ2-4
cdr3_length: 12
d_call: .

cdr3_aa: CASSYEGGREQYF
cdr3_nt: TGTGCCAGCAGTTACGAGGGAGGGCGCGAGCAGTACTTC
clone_size: .
v_call: TRBV6-6
j_call: TRBJ2-7
cdr3_length: 13
d_call: TRBD2

cdr3_aa: CASSQSTSGNEQFF
cdr3_nt: TGTGCCAGCTCACAATCGACTTCCGGGAATGAGCAGTTCTTC
clone_size: .
v_call: TRBV18
j_call: TRBJ2-1
cdr3_length: 14
d_call: .

cdr3_aa: CASRSGPALGNEQFF
cdr3_nt: TGTGCCAGCAGGTCGGGTCCTGCCCTTGGGAATGAGCAGTTCTTC
clone_size: .
v_call: TRBV7-2
j_call: TRBJ2-1
cdr3_length: 15
d_call: .

cdr3_aa: CASSSGQGAHEQYF
cdr3_nt: TGCGCCAGCAGCTCGGGACAGGGGGCCCACGAGCAGTACTTC
clone_size: .
v_call: TRBV5-1
j_call: TRBJ2-7
cdr3_length: 14
d_call: TRBD1

cdr3_aa: CASSPGQDYTEAFF
cdr3_nt: TGTGCCAGCAGCCCCGGACAGGACTACACTGAAGCTTTCTTT
clone_size: few
v_call: TRBV11-3
j_call: TRBJ1-1
cdr3_length: 14
d_call: TRBD1

cdr3_aa: CASRPVTGVREKLFF
cdr3_nt: TGTGCCAGCAGACCCGTAACAGGGGTTAGGGAAAAACTGTTTTTT
clone_size: many
v_call: TRBV6-5
j_call: TRBJ1-4
cdr3_length: 15
d_call: TRBD1

cdr3_aa: CATSPSGGRDTQYF
cdr3_nt: TGTGCCACCAGTCCATCGGGGGGGCGAGATACGCAGTATTTT
clone_size: many
v_call: TRBV24-1
j_call: TRBJ2-3
cdr3_length: 14
d_call: TRBD2

cdr3_aa: CASSQESLGTDTQYF
cdr3_nt: TGTGCCAGCAGCCAAGAGAGTTTGGGTACAGATACGCAGTATTTT
clone_size: many
v_call: TRBV4-2
j_call: TRBJ2-3
cdr3_length: 15
d_call: .

cdr3_aa: CASSDPDRRGSYTF
cdr3_nt: TGTGCCAGCAGTGACCCAGACAGGCGCGGGAGCTACACCTTC
clone_size: many
v_call: TRBV6-4
j_call: TRBJ1-2
cdr3_length: 14
d_call: .

cdr3_aa: CASSPGLSGYEQYF
cdr3_nt: TGCGCCAGCAGCCCCGGACTCTCCGGCTACGAGCAGTACTTC
clone_size: few
v_call: TRBV5-1
j_call: TRBJ2-7
cdr3_length: 14
d_call: .

cdr3_aa: CASRDRTSSLRLTDTQYF
cdr3_nt: TGTGCCAGCAGGGATAGGACTAGCTCCCTACGCCTCACAGATACGCAGTATTTT
clone_size: .
v_call: TRBV6-1
j_call: TRBJ2-3
cdr3_length: 18
d_call: TRBD2

cdr3_aa: CASTLLGQGKIGELFF
cdr3_nt: TGTGCCAGCACCCTACTAGGTCAGGGGAAGATCGGGGAGCTGTTTTTT
clone_size: many
v_call: TRBV12-3/TRBV12-4
j_call: TRBJ2-2
cdr3_length: 16
d_call: .

cdr3_aa: CASSYSLVGAYEQYF
cdr3_nt: TGTGCCAGCAGTTACTCTCTGGTCGGGGCTTACGAGCAGTACTTC
clone_size: few
v_call: TRBV6-5
j_call: TRBJ2-7
cdr3_length: 15
d_call: .

cdr3_aa: CASSPPRGLGPETQYF
cdr3_nt: TGTGCCAGCAGCCCCCCTCGGGGGTTGGGCCCGGAGACCCAGTACTTC
clone_size: many
v_call: TRBV7-2
j_call: TRBJ2-5
cdr3_length: 16
d_call: .

cdr3_aa: CASRPLTANYGYTF
cdr3_nt: TGTGCCAGCAGACCACTGACGGCTAACTATGGCTACACCTTC
clone_size: .
v_call: TRBV11-2
j_call: TRBJ1-2
cdr3_length: 14
d_call: .

cdr3_aa: CASRQGGSDYGYTF
cdr3_nt: TGTGCCAGCCGACAGGGAGGATCGGACTATGGCTACACCTTC
clone_size: few
v_call: TRBV6-4
j_call: TRBJ1-2
cdr3_length: 14
d_call: TRBD1

cdr3_aa: CASSRAGGRGEQFF
cdr3_nt: TGTGCCAGCAGTCGAGCGGGGGGGCGCGGTGAGCAGTTCTTC
clone_size: few
v_call: TRBV12-3/TRBV12-4
j_call: TRBJ2-1
cdr3_length: 14
d_call: TRBD2

cdr3_aa: CASSPQGSWTGELFF
cdr3_nt: TGTGCCAGCAGCCCCCAGGGGAGCTGGACCGGGGAGCTGTTTTTT
clone_size: many
v_call: TRBV12-3/TRBV12-4
j_call: TRBJ2-2
cdr3_length: 15
d_call: .

cdr3_aa: CASSPDQANEQFF
cdr3_nt: TGTGCCAGCTCACCTGACCAAGCCAATGAGCAGTTCTTC
clone_size: few
v_call: TRBV18
j_call: TRBJ2-1
cdr3_length: 13
d_call: .

cdr3_aa: CASSLVGGAADTQYF
cdr3_nt: TGTGCCAGCAGCTTAGTGGGGGGGGCAGCAGATACGCAGTATTTT
clone_size: many
v_call: TRBV11-2
j_call: TRBJ2-3
cdr3_length: 15
d_call: .

cdr3_aa: CASSLSLLQTDTQYF
cdr3_nt: TGCGCCAGCAGCCTAAGCCTTCTACAAACAGATACGCAGTATTTT
clone_size: .
v_call: TRBV5-1
j_call: TRBJ2-3
cdr3_length: 15
d_call: .

cdr3_aa: CASSQGNTGELFF
cdr3_nt: TGCGCCAGCAGCCAGGGGAACACCGGGGAGCTGTTTTTT
clone_size: many
v_call: TRBV5-1
j_call: TRBJ2-2
cdr3_length: 13
d_call: .

cdr3_aa: CSARRGGNNQPQHF
cdr3_nt: TGCAGTGCTAGAAGGGGGGGGAACAATCAGCCCCAGCATTTT
clone_size: many
v_call: TRBV20-1
j_call: TRBJ1-5
cdr3_length: 14
d_call: .

cdr3_aa: CSARDSLLYEQYF
cdr3_nt: TGCAGTGCTAGAGATAGTTTATTGTACGAGCAGTACTTC
clone_size: many
v_call: TRBV20-1
j_call: TRBJ2-7
cdr3_length: 13
d_call: .

cdr3_aa: CASSMDERTNEKLFF
cdr3_nt: TGCGCCAGCAGCATGGACGAGCGGACTAATGAAAAACTGTTTTTT
clone_size: .
v_call: TRBV5-1
j_call: TRBJ1-4
cdr3_length: 15
d_call: .

cdr3_aa: CASSSVGQETEAFF
cdr3_nt: TGCGCCAGCAGCTCCGTGGGACAGGAGACTGAAGCTTTCTTT
clone_size: .
v_call: TRBV5-1
j_call: TRBJ1-1
cdr3_length: 14
d_call: TRBD1

cdr3_aa: CASSLRRAIGLGYTF
cdr3_nt: TGTGCCAGCAGTTTACGCCGAGCAATCGGTCTTGGCTACACCTTC
clone_size: many
v_call: TRBV12-3/TRBV12-4
j_call: TRBJ1-2
cdr3_length: 15
d_call: .

cdr3_aa: CASSFQVREWDTQYF
cdr3_nt: TGTGCCAGCAGCTTCCAAGTACGGGAGTGGGATACGCAGTATTTT
clone_size: few
v_call: TRBV7-2
j_call: TRBJ2-3
cdr3_length: 15
d_call: .

cdr3_aa: CASSVDGALAFSGNTIYF
cdr3_nt: TGTGCCAGCAGCGTAGACGGTGCCTTAGCCTTCTCTGGAAACACCATATATTTT
clone_size: few
v_call: TRBV9
j_call: TRBJ1-3
cdr3_length: 18
d_call: .

cdr3_aa: CASSPGQGSPAF
cdr3_nt: TGTGCCAGCAGTCCGGGACAGGGTTCCCCAGCATTT
clone_size: .
v_call: TRBV2
j_call: TRBJ1-5
cdr3_length: 12
d_call: TRBD1

cdr3_aa: CASSLTASGGAKTQYF
cdr3_nt: TGCGCCAGCAGCTTGACGGCTAGCGGGGGGGCGAAGACCCAGTACTTC
clone_size: many
v_call: TRBV5-1
j_call: TRBJ2-5
cdr3_length: 16
d_call: TRBD2

cdr3_aa: CASSLNPNQETQYF
cdr3_nt: TGTGCCAGCAGCTTAAATCCAAACCAAGAGACCCAGTACTTC
clone_size: medium-sized
v_call: TRBV7-3
j_call: TRBJ2-5
cdr3_length: 14
d_call: .

cdr3_aa: CASSQNRGIGQFF
cdr3_nt: TGTGCCAGCAGCCAGAATCGAGGGATCGGGCAGTTCTTC
clone_size: few
v_call: TRBV6-2/TRBV6-3
j_call: TRBJ2-1
cdr3_length: 13
d_call: .

cdr3_aa: CASSDQGALTEAFF
cdr3_nt: TGTGCCAGCAGCGATCAGGGGGCGCTGACTGAAGCTTTCTTT
clone_size: few
v_call: TRBV6-2/TRBV6-3
j_call: TRBJ1-1
cdr3_length: 14
d_call: TRBD1

cdr3_aa: CASSRPTSGVETQYF
cdr3_nt: TGTGCCAGCAGCCGCCCGACTAGCGGGGTGGAGACCCAGTACTTC
clone_size: many
v_call: TRBV7-8
j_call: TRBJ2-5
cdr3_length: 15
d_call: TRBD2

cdr3_aa: CASSVGWARKAFF
cdr3_nt: TGTGCCAGCAGCGTCGGGTGGGCTCGGAAAGCTTTCTTT
clone_size: .
v_call: TRBV7-2
j_call: TRBJ1-1
cdr3_length: 13
d_call: .

cdr3_aa: CASSNPGQPNTGELFF
cdr3_nt: TGTGCCAGCAGCAATCCGGGACAGCCGAACACCGGGGAGCTGTTTTTT
clone_size: many
v_call: TRBV21-1
j_call: TRBJ2-2
cdr3_length: 16
d_call: .

cdr3_aa: CAGGLAGGGTQYF
cdr3_nt: TGTGCCGGTGGACTAGCGGGGGGAGGGACCCAGTACTTC
clone_size: many
v_call: TRBV2
j_call: TRBJ2-5
cdr3_length: 13
d_call: TRBD2

cdr3_aa: CSGVRLTSSYNEQFF
cdr3_nt: TGCAGTGGGGTTAGACTCACGAGCTCCTACAATGAGCAGTTCTTC
clone_size: .
v_call: TRBV20-1
j_call: TRBJ2-1
cdr3_length: 15
d_call: .

cdr3_aa: CASSAAPGGTEAFF
cdr3_nt: TGCGCCAGCAGCGCAGCCCCAGGGGGAACTGAAGCTTTCTTT
clone_size: many
v_call: TRBV4-3
j_call: TRBJ1-1
cdr3_length: 14
d_call: TRBD1

cdr3_aa: CASSRDVPSYEQYF
cdr3_nt: TGCGCCAGCAGCCGAGATGTACCCAGCTACGAGCAGTACTTC
clone_size: many
v_call: TRBV5-1
j_call: TRBJ2-7
cdr3_length: 14
d_call: .

cdr3_aa: CASSEFILGQETQYF
cdr3_nt: TGTGCCAGCAGTGAATTTATATTGGGACAAGAGACCCAGTACTTC
clone_size: few
v_call: TRBV6-1
j_call: TRBJ2-5
cdr3_length: 15
d_call: .

cdr3_aa: CASSGADTQYF
cdr3_nt: TGTGCCAGCAGTGGAGCAGATACGCAGTATTTT
clone_size: few
v_call: TRBV12-3/TRBV12-4
j_call: TRBJ2-3
cdr3_length: 11
d_call: .

cdr3_aa: CASMKWVTPYNEQFF
cdr3_nt: TGTGCCAGCATGAAATGGGTTACTCCCTACAATGAGCAGTTCTTC
clone_size: many
v_call: TRBV12-3/TRBV12-4
j_call: TRBJ2-1
cdr3_length: 15
d_call: .

cdr3_aa: CASSPIQRGEETQYF
cdr3_nt: TGTGCCAGCAGTCCCATTCAGCGGGGAGAAGAGACCCAGTACTTC
clone_size: many
v_call: TRBV6-2/TRBV6-3
j_call: TRBJ2-5
cdr3_length: 15
d_call: TRBD2